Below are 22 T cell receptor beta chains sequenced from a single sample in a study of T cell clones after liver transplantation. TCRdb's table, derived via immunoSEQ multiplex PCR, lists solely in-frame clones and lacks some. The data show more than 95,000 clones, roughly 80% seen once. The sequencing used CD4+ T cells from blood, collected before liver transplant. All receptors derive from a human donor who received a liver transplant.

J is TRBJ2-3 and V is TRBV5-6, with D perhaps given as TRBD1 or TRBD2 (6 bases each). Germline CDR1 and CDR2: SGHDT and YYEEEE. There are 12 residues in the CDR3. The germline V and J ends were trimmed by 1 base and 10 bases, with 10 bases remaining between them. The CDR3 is CASSLTGRSQYF. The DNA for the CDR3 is TGTGCCAGCAGCTTGACAGGGAGGTCGCAGTATTTT.

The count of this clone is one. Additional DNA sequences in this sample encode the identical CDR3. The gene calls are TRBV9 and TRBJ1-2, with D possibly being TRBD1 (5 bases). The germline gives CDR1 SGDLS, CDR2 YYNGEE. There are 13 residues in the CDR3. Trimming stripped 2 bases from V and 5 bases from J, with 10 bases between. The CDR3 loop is CASSVGRGYGYTF. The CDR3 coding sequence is TGTGCCAGCAGCGTCGGACGGGGGTATGGCTACACCTTC. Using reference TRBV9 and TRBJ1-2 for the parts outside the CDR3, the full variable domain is DSGVTQTPKHLITATGQRVTLRCSPRSGDLSVYWYQQSLDQGLQFLIQYYNGEERAKGNILERFSAQQFPDLHSELNLSSLELGDSALYFCASSVGRGYGYTFGSGTRLTVV.

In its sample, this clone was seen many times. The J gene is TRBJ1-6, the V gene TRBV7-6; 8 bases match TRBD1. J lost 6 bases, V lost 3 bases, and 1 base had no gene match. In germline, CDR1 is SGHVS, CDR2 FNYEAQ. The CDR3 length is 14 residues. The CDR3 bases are TGTGCCAGCAGCTTGGGACAGGTTAATTCACCCCTCCACTTT. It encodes CASSLGQVNSPLHF.

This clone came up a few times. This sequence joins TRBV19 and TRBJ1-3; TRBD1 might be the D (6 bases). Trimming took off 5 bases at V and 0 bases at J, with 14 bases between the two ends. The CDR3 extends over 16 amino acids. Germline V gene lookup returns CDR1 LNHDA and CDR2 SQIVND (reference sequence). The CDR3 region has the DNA TGTGCCAGTAGTCGAGCCGGGACAAACTCTGGAAACACCATATATTTT. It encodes CASSRAGTNSGNTIYF.

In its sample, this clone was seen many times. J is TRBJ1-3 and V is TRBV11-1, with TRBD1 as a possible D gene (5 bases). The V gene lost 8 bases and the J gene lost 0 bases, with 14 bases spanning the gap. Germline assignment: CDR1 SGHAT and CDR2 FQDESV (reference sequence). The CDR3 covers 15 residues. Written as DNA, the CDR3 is TGTGCCAGCTCCCTGACAGACGCCTCTGGAAACACCATATATTTT. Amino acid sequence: CASSLTDASGNTIYF.

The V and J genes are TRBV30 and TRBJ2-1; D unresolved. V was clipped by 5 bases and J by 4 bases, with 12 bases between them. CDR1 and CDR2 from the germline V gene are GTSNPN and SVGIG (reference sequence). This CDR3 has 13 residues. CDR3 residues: CAWETAGYNEQFF. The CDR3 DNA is TGTGCCTGGGAAACGGCAGGTTACAATGAGCAGTTCTTC.

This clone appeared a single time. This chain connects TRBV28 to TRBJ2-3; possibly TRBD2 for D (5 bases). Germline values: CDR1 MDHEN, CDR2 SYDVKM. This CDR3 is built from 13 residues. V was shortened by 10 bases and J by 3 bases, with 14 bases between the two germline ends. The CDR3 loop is CATGVLLTDTQYF. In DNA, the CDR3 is TGTGCCACCGGGGTATTATTGACAGATACGCAGTATTTT.

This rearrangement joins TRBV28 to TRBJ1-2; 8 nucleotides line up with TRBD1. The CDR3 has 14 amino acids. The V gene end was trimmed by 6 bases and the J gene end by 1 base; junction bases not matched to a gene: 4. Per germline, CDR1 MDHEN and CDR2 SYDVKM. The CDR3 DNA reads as TGTGCCAGCAGCCCAGGGGGCCTTAACTATGGCTACACCTTC. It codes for CASSPGGLNYGYTF.

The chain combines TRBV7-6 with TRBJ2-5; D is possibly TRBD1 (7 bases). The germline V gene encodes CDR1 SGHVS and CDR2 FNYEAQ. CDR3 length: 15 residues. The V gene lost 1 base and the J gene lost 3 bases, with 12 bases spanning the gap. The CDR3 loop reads CASSLGGRGEETQYF. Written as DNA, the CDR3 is TGTGCCAGCAGCTTAGGAGGCAGGGGGGAAGAGACCCAGTACTTC.

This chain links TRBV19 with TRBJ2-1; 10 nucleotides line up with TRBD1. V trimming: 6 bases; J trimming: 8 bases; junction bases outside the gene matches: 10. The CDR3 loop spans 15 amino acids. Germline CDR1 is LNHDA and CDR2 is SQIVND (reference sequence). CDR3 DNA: TGTGCCAGTAGCTCCCGGGGACAGGGGAACGATGAGCAGTTCTTC. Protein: CASSSRGQGNDEQFF.

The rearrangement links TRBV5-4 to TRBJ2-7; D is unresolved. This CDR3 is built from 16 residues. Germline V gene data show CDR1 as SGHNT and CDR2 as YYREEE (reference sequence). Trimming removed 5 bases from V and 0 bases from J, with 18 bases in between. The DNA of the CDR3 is TGTGCCAGCAGTCGACCCCGCGGTGGTAGCTCCTACGAGCAGTACTTC. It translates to CASSRPRGGSSYEQYF.

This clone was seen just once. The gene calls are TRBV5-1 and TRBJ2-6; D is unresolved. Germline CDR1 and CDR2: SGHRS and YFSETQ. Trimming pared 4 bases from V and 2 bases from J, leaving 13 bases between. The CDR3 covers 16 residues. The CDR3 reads CASSAVGGAGANVLTF. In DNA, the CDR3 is TGCGCCAGCAGCGCCGTTGGTGGAGCTGGGGCCAACGTCCTGACTTTC.

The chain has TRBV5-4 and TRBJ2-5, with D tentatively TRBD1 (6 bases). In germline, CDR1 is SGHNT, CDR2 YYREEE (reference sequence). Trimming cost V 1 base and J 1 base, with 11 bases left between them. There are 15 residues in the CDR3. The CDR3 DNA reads TGTGCCAGCAGCTTGCCAGGGGTCCCCCAAGAGACCCAGTACTTC. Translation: CASSLPGVPQETQYF.

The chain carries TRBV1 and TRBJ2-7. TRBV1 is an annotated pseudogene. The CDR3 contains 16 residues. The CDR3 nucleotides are TGCACCAGCAGCCAAGGATGCAGGGGGAGGGCCCACGAGCAGTACTTC. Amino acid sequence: CTSSQGCRGRAHEQYF.

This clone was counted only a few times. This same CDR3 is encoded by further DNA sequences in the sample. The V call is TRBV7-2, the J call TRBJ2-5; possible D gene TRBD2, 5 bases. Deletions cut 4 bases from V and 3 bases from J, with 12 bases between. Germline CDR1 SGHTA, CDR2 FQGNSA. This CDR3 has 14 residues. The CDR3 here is CASSSTGEKETQYF. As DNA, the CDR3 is TGTGCCAGCAGCTCGACCGGGGAGAAAGAGACCCAGTACTTC.

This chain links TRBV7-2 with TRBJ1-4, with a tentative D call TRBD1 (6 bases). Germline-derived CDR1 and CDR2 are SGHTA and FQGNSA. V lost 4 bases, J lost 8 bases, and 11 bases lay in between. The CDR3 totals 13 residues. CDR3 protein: CASSYRGAEKLFF. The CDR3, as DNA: TGTGCCAGCAGCTATCGGGGGGCCGAAAAACTGTTTTTT.

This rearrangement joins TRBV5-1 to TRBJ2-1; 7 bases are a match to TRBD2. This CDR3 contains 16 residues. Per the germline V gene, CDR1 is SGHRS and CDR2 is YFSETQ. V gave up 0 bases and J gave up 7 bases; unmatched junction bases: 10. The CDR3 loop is CASSLVSGGGVNEQFF. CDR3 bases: TGCGCCAGCAGCTTGGTTTCGGGAGGTGGTGTAAATGAGCAGTTCTTC.

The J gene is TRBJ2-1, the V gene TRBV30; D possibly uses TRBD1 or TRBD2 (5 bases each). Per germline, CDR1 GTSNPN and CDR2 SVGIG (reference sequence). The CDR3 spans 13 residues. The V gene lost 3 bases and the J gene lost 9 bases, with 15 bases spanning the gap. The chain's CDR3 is CAWSSGAGSEQFF. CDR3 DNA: TGTGCCTGGAGCTCCGGGGCAGGGAGTGAGCAGTTCTTC.

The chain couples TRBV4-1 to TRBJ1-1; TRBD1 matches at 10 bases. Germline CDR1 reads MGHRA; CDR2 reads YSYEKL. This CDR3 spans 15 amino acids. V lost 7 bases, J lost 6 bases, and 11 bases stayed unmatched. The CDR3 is CASIPRQGAPAEAFF. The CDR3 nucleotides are TGCGCCAGCATCCCCCGACAGGGGGCCCCAGCTGAAGCTTTCTTT.

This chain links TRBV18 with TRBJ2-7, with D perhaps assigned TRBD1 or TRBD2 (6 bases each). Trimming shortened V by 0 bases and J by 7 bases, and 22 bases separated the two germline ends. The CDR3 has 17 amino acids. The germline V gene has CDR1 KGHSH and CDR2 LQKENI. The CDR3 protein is CASSPPRGADPTREQYF. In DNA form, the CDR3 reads TGTGCCAGCTCACCACCGAGGGGGGCCGACCCAACGAGGGAGCAGTACTTC.

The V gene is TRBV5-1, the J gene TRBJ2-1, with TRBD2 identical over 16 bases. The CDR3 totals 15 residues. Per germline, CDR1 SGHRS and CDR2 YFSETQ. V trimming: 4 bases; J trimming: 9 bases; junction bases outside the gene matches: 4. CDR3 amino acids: CASSPGLAGGPEQFF. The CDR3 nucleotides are TGCGCCAGCAGCCCGGGACTAGCGGGGGGGCCTGAGCAGTTCTTC.

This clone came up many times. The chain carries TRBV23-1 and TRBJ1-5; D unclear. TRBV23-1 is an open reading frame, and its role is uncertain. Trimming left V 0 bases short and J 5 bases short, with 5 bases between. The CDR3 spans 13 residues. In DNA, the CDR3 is TGCGCCAGCAGTCAATCGGCCGATCAGCCCCAGCATTTT. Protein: CASSQSADQPQHF.